One and the same sample provided the 6 T cell receptor beta chains below, sequenced in a study of spatial heterogeneity in lung cancer. The time point: sample taken at primary tumor resection. One entry per CDR3 protein results from TCRdb running MiXCR on the 5' RACE reads. The data contain some 100,000 distinct CDR3 sequences, 4% to 4.5% of them singletons. These receptors have no identified antigens. General observations from the study: Counts that tracked tumor mutation counts were those of expanded intratumoral alpha and beta TCRs.

The sample consisted of lung tumor tissue, taken at surgery. These receptors were taken from a male donor with early-stage non-small cell lung cancer.

This clonotype appeared many times. V and J are TRBV30 and TRBJ1-2, with 9 bases fitting TRBD1. This CDR3 has 13 residues. CDR1 is GTSNPN and CDR2 is SVGIG in the germline V gene (reference sequence). Trimming removed 2 bases from V and 8 bases from J; junction bases left unmatched: 6. Written as DNA, the CDR3 is TGTGCCTGGAGTATACAGGGGGCGCTGGGCTACACCTTC. Translated, it gives CAWSIQGALGYTF.

This clonotype was seen many times. The CDR3 is CASSSTAQLGGYTF. The CDR3 nucleotides are TGTGCCAGCAGTTCGACTGCCCAACTGGGAGGCTACACCTTC. The chain employs TRBV6-5 and TRBJ1-2; D is unresolved. This CDR3 contains 14 residues. Germline-derived CDR1 and CDR2 are MNHEY and SVGAGI. Trimming took off 4 bases at V and 8 bases at J, with 17 bases between the two ends.

This clonotype was picked up many times. CDR3 amino acids: CASSLARNTEAFF. CDR3 DNA: TGTGCCAGCAGCTTGGCGAGGAACACTGAAGCTTTCTTT. The gene calls are TRBV5-6 and TRBJ1-1; D uncertain. CDR1 and CDR2 (germline): SGHDT, YYEEEE. V was cut by 0 bases and J by 1 base, with 4 bases left in between. This CDR3 region has 13 residues.

This clonotype was detected ten times or more. The chain uses TRBV7-9 and TRBJ1-6; 8 bases agree with TRBD1. V was clipped by 5 bases and J by 7 bases; unmatched bases: 1. Germline loops: CDR1 SEHNR, CDR2 FQNEAQ (reference sequence). CDR3 size: 13 residues. The CDR3 loop is CASSDRGNSPLHF. Here the CDR3 DNA reads TGTGCCAGCAGCGACAGGGGCAATTCACCCCTCCACTTT.

Many counts were recorded for this clonotype. This chain's CDR3 is CSAEKGLGSPLHF. DNA of the CDR3: TGCAGTGCTGAAAAGGGGCTTGGCTCACCCCTCCACTTT. The chain employs TRBV20-1 and TRBJ1-6, with D tentatively TRBD1 (5 bases). The V gene's germline CDR1 is DFQATT and CDR2 SNEGSKA (reference sequence). There are 13 residues in the CDR3. The germline V and J ends were trimmed by 5 bases and 10 bases, with 15 bases remaining between them.

This clonotype came up many times. The chain carries TRBV20-1 and TRBJ2-3; 12 nucleotides agree with TRBD2. Germline lookup yields CDR1 DFQATT and CDR2 SNEGSKA (reference sequence). The ends lost 4 bases at V and 2 bases at J; junction bases unmatched: 7. The CDR3 has 16 amino acids. CDR3 loop: CSATSSGRETTDTQYF. CDR3 coding DNA: TGCAGTGCTACTTCTAGCGGGAGGGAGACCACAGATACGCAGTATTTT.